Listed below are T cell receptor beta chains from one sample, sequenced in a study of shared clonotypes between healthy human individuals. Generated by immunoSEQ multiplex PCR, the TCRdb table keeps only in-frame clones and is missing some. Among some 800,000 clones, roughly 92% were seen once, and the ten largest hold around 24%. Material for sequencing was naive CD8+ T cells sorted from blood. The receptor source for this set is a man aged 25-45 years in good health. Each CDR3 is given with its conserved first and last residue. Fields, in order: D gene, V gene, J gene, clone size, CDR3 protein, CDR3 DNA. A D gene is named only where the DNA matches it firmly. A row's size may be missing; if present it is once, few, many or a size class.

D: NA
V: TRBV5-1
J: TRBJ2-7
size: NA
CDR3: CASSWDTSYEQYF
DNA: TGCGCCAGCAGCTGGGACACATCCTACGAGCAGTACTTC

D: NA
V: TRBV28
J: TRBJ1-5
size: many
CDR3: CASSFRGNSNQPQHF
DNA: TGTGCCAGCAGTTTCAGGGGTAACAGCAATCAGCCCCAGCATTTT

D: TRBD2
V: TRBV13
J: TRBJ2-1
size: NA
CDR3: CASSLGLAGGGSYNEQFF
DNA: TGTGCCAGCAGCTTAGGGCTAGCGGGAGGTGGGTCCTACAATGAGCAGTTCTTC

D: TRBD1
V: TRBV7-9
J: TRBJ2-7
size: NA
CDR3: CASSSGQGPDEQYF
DNA: TGTGCCAGCAGCTCCGGACAGGGGCCCGACGAGCAGTACTTC

D: NA
V: TRBV5-1
J: TRBJ2-1
size: NA
CDR3: CASRGLSYNEQFF
DNA: TGCGCCAGCAGGGGGCTATCTTACAATGAGCAGTTCTTC

D: TRBD1
V: TRBV19
J: TRBJ1-1
size: NA
CDR3: CASTLQGARTEAFF
DNA: TGTGCCAGTACCCTACAGGGGGCGCGAACTGAAGCTTTCTTT

D: NA
V: TRBV6-1
J: TRBJ2-5
size: NA
CDR3: CASIRFGQVSETQYF
DNA: TGTGCCAGCATCAGATTCGGGCAGGTTTCAGAGACCCAGTACTTC

D: NA
V: TRBV7-9
J: TRBJ2-3
size: NA
CDR3: CASSSRTNTDTQYF
DNA: TGTGCCAGCAGCTCTCGGACTAACACAGATACGCAGTATTTT

D: TRBD1
V: TRBV6-5
J: TRBJ1-5
size: NA
CDR3: CASSYGQGSNQPQHF
DNA: TGTGCCAGCAGTTACGGACAGGGCAGCAATCAGCCCCAGCATTTT

D: NA
V: TRBV29-1
J: TRBJ2-7
size: NA
CDR3: CSVEGESSYEQYF
DNA: TGCAGCGTTGAGGGGGAGAGCTCCTACGAGCAGTACTTC

D: NA
V: TRBV5-6
J: TRBJ2-2
size: NA
CDR3: CASSFKGLYTGELFF
DNA: TGTGCCAGCTCGTTTAAGGGACTGTACACCGGGGAGCTGTTTTTT

D: TRBD1
V: TRBV5-1
J: TRBJ1-5
size: NA
CDR3: CASSILRGRNHSNQPQHF
DNA: TGCGCCAGCAGCATCCTCAGGGGGCGAAACCATAGCAATCAGCCCCAGCATTTT

D: NA
V: TRBV11-2
J: TRBJ2-1
size: NA
CDR3: CASSSLAEQFF
DNA: TGTGCCAGCAGCTCGCTCGCTGAGCAGTTCTTC

D: TRBD2
V: TRBV28
J: TRBJ2-7
size: NA
CDR3: CASTKGLAGTRAYEQYF
DNA: TGTGCCAGCACCAAGGGACTAGCGGGGACGCGGGCCTACGAGCAGTACTTC

D: TRBD1
V: TRBV14
J: TRBJ1-2
size: NA
CDR3: CASSQLVTGANYGYTF
DNA: TGTGCCAGCAGCCAACTCGTGACAGGGGCTAACTATGGCTACACCTTC

D: TRBD2
V: TRBV7-9
J: TRBJ2-2
size: NA
CDR3: CASSPTSGTLRGNTGELFF
DNA: TGTGCCAGCAGTCCCACTAGCGGGACGTTGAGGGGGAACACCGGGGAGCTGTTTTTT

D: NA
V: TRBV19
J: TRBJ1-5
size: NA
CDR3: CARQPREDQPQHF
DNA: TGTGCCAGACAACCCCGGGAGGATCAGCCCCAGCATTTT

D: NA
V: TRBV4-3
J: TRBJ1-5
size: NA
CDR3: CASSQDLGNQPQHF
DNA: TGCGCCAGCAGCCAAGATCTGGGCAATCAGCCCCAGCATTTT

D: TRBD2
V: TRBV14
J: TRBJ2-1
size: NA
CDR3: CASSQPSSGTPKQFF
DNA: TGTGCCAGCAGCCAACCATCGAGCGGGACTCCTAAGCAGTTCTTC

D: NA
V: TRBV27
J: TRBJ2-1
size: NA
CDR3: CASSLSRGDGAGNEQFF
DNA: TGTGCCAGCAGTTTATCGCGCGGGGACGGTGCCGGCAATGAGCAGTTCTTC

D: NA
V: TRBV29-1
J: TRBJ1-2
size: NA
CDR3: CSVVTNYGYTF
DNA: TGCAGCGTTGTAACTAACTATGGCTACACCTTC

D: TRBD2
V: TRBV7-9
J: TRBJ2-7
size: NA
CDR3: CASSSMGRAGGPYEQYF
DNA: TGTGCCAGCAGCTCCATGGGGCGTGCGGGAGGTCCCTACGAGCAGTACTTC

D: TRBD1
V: TRBV27
J: TRBJ2-2
size: once
CDR3: CASSPQGARYTGELFF
DNA: TGTGCCAGCAGTCCTCAGGGGGCGCGGTACACCGGGGAGCTGTTTTTT

D: NA
V: TRBV6-5
J: TRBJ2-2
size: NA
CDR3: CASSYTANTGELFF
DNA: TGTGCCAGCAGTTATACAGCGAACACCGGGGAGCTGTTTTTT

D: TRBD2
V: TRBV7-6
J: TRBJ2-1
size: NA
CDR3: CASNPGLAVVDEQFF
DNA: TGTGCCAGCAACCCGGGACTAGCGGTTGTGGATGAGCAGTTCTTC

D: TRBD1
V: TRBV27
J: TRBJ1-2
size: once
CDR3: CASRDLTGDLYGYTF
DNA: TGTGCCAGCAGGGACCTCACAGGGGACCTCTATGGCTACACCTTC

D: TRBD2
V: TRBV9
J: TRBJ2-3
size: NA
CDR3: CASSRASGISTDTQYF
DNA: TGTGCCAGCAGCAGGGCTAGCGGTATAAGCACAGATACGCAGTATTTT